This T cell receptor beta chain came from a study of tissue T cells after allogeneic stem cell transplantation. The V and J ends lost 2 bases and 3 bases, in that order; junction bases with no gene match: 3. Per the germline V gene, CDR1 is SNHLY and CDR2 is FYNGKV (reference sequence). This CDR3 contains 14 residues. CDR3 sequences, V/J genes, frequencies and template counts came from survey-depth TCRbeta sequencing. Sequenced by immunoSEQ multiplex PCR; TCRdb stores in-frame clones only, minus some. The repertoire has several thousand clones, 59% of them found once; the top ten carry around 29%. Concerning this clone: Gene names and germline match the mouse. The read halts 1 residue ahead of the CDR3 end, with the missing end drawn from the germline J gene.

Time point meaning: mouse harvest day 7 after allogeneic transplant. The graft held 10^6 splenic CD5+ T cells and 10^7 T-cell-depleted bone marrow cells. Mice had MHC-mismatched B6 into BALB/c GVHD, sampled day 7 or 14. The chain recombines TRBV3 with TRBJ2-7, with TRBD2 matching over 8 bases. The receptor comes from a female BALB/c mouse given C57BL/6 T cells with graft-versus-host disease after an allogeneic hematopoietic cell transplant. Sequencing was performed on spleen. CDR3: CASSLRWGDYEQYF. The sequenced CDR3 bases are TGTGCCAGCAGCTTACGCTGGGGGGACTATGAACAGTAC.